The 25 T cell receptor beta chains in this list originate from one sample, sequenced in a study of blood T cell repertoires in COVID-19. TCRdb keeps only in-frame clones here, not all; method: immunoSEQ multiplex PCR. The sample records 200,000 or so clones, approximately 86% being singletons. Sequences were obtained from peripheral blood. The origin of the receptors is a man aged 60-69 years with acute or convalescent COVID-19.

This clone was seen a single time. The chain has TRBV7-2 and TRBJ2-5, with D perhaps matching TRBD2 (7 bases). The germline V gene encodes CDR1 SGHTA and CDR2 FQGNSA. Trimming shortened V by 7 bases and J by 7 bases, and 22 bases separated the two germline ends. This CDR3 contains 15 residues. The CDR3 here is CASTGGGGVRSTQYF. The CDR3 region has the DNA TGTGCCAGCACTGGAGGAGGGGGGGTTCGGTCGACCCAGTACTTC.

This sequence joins TRBV19 and TRBJ1-2, with D hard to call. CDR1 LNHDA and CDR2 SQIVND come from the germline V gene (reference sequence). CDR3 length equals 15 residues. Between the trimmed V and J ends, which lost 5 bases and 4 bases, there was a span of 17 bases. CDR3 sequence: CASSPSGGSGYGYTF. CDR3 coding DNA: TGTGCCAGTAGTCCCTCCGGCGGGAGCGGCTATGGCTACACCTTC. The entire variable domain, with the rest obtained from reference TRBV19 and TRBJ1-2, is as follows: DGGITQSPKYLFRKEGQNVTLSCEQNLNHDAMYWYRQDPGQGLRLIYYSQIVNDFQKGDIAEGYSVSREKKESFPLTVTSAQKNPTAFYLCASSPSGGSGYGYTFGSGTRLTVV.

The rearrangement links TRBV29-1 to TRBJ2-7; a weak D match, TRBD1 (6 bases). The CDR3 spans 13 residues. The germline gives CDR1 SQVTM, CDR2 ANQGSEA. The ends were cut back, 4 bases at V and 0 bases at J, with 10 bases in the middle. The CDR3 loop reads CSVGDRTSYEQYF. The CDR3 DNA sequence: TGCAGCGTTGGTGACAGGACCTCCTACGAGCAGTACTTC.

This chain joins TRBV6-5 and TRBJ1-1, with TRBD1 matching over 9 bases. J gave up 5 bases and V 8 bases, and 9 bases lay outside the gene matches. The CDR3 has 14 residues. CDR1 is MNHEY, CDR2 SVGAGI, per germline. The CDR3 loop reads CASGRDRVETEAFF. The CDR3 DNA sequence: TGTGCCAGCGGCCGGGACAGGGTAGAGACTGAAGCTTTCTTT.

The rearrangement uses TRBV20-1 and TRBJ2-7, with 9 nucleotides matching TRBD1. This CDR3 has 13 amino acids. V shed 3 bases and J 5 bases; nucleotides not matched to a gene: 5. Per the germline V gene, CDR1 is DFQATT and CDR2 is SNEGSKA (reference sequence). CDR3 in DNA: TGCAGTGCTAGTGAGGGACAGGGTAACGAGCAGTACTTC. This encodes CSASEGQGNEQYF.

This sequence joins TRBV28 and TRBJ2-6, with a tentative D call TRBD2 (6 bases). Trimming shortened V by 6 bases and J by 0 bases, and 12 bases separated the two germline ends. Germline V gives CDR1 MDHEN, CDR2 SYDVKM. The CDR3 runs 16 residues. CDR3 coding DNA: TGTGCCAGCAGACGGGGACTCAACTCTGGGGCCAACGTCCTGACTTTC. This encodes CASRRGLNSGANVLTF. The entire variable domain, with the rest obtained from reference TRBV28 and TRBJ2-6, is as follows: DVKVTQSSRYLVKRTGEKVFLECVQDMDHENMFWYRQDPGLGLRLIYFSYDVKMKEKGDIPEGYSVSREKKERFSLILESASTNQTSMYLCASRRGLNSGANVLTFGAGSRLTVL.

V usage is TRBV5-4 and J usage is TRBJ2-7; TRBD1 agrees at 9 bases. Unmatched junction bases numbered 7, after V lost 4 bases and J lost 2 bases. CDR1 SGHNT and CDR2 YYREEE come from the germline V gene (reference sequence). This CDR3 region has 15 residues. CDR3 region: CASSRSGTGTYEQYF. CDR3 coding DNA: TGTGCCAGCAGCCGCTCCGGGACAGGGACCTACGAGCAGTACTTC.

The sample holds one count of this clone. The chain couples TRBV6-2 or TRBV6-3 to TRBJ2-2; TRBD2 might be the D (6 bases). The CDR3 runs 15 residues. Trimming removed 6 bases at V and 2 bases at J, with 13 bases between. CDR1 MNHEY and CDR2 SVGEGT come from the germline V gene. In DNA form, the CDR3 reads TGTGCCAGCAGCTCCGGGACTTTAAACACCGGGGAGCTGTTTTTT. Its translation: CASSSGTLNTGELFF.

This clone was observed a handful of times. The chain recombines TRBV6-5 with TRBJ2-5; D is perhaps TRBD2 (7 bases). Per germline, CDR1 MNHEY and CDR2 SVGAGI. Trimming took off 2 bases at V and 5 bases at J, with 12 bases between the two ends. The CDR3 extends over 14 amino acids. The CDR3 region has the DNA TGTGCCAGCAGTTACCCGGGGGGCGGTGAGACCCAGTACTTC. Translated: CASSYPGGGETQYF.

The V gene is TRBV5-1, the J gene TRBJ2-1; tentative D call: TRBD2 (7 bases). Trimming left V 0 bases short and J 7 bases short, with 20 bases between. The CDR3 totals 17 residues. Germline CDR1 reads SGHRS; CDR2 reads YFSETQ. The chain's CDR3 is CASSLEASGGGSNEQFF. CDR3 coding DNA: TGCGCCAGCAGCTTGGAGGCTAGCGGAGGGGGGTCGAATGAGCAGTTCTTC.

The chain employs TRBV5-4 and TRBJ1-6; D ambiguous. This CDR3 contains 15 residues. Trimming removed 3 bases at V and 7 bases at J, with 14 bases between. The V gene's germline CDR1 is SGHNT and CDR2 YYREEE (reference sequence). CDR3 sequence reads: CASSWSRSGNSPLHF. In DNA form, the CDR3 reads TGTGCCAGCAGCTGGTCCCGATCGGGGAATTCACCCCTCCACTTT.

This clone was recorded only once. The V call is TRBV6-2 or TRBV6-3, the J call TRBJ2-2; 12 bases agree with TRBD2. Germline values: CDR1 MNHEY, CDR2 SVGEGT. The ends lost 2 bases at V and 4 bases at J; junction bases unmatched: 5. This CDR3 contains 17 residues. The CDR3 DNA is TGTGCCAGCAGTTACCCTAGCGGGGGGGCCCGCACCGGGGAGCTGTTTTTT. Translating gives CASSYPSGGARTGELFF.

A few counts support this clone. The genes are TRBV18 and TRBJ1-3; 7 bases line up with TRBD1. Germline V gene lookup returns CDR1 KGHSH and CDR2 LQKENI. This CDR3 has 16 residues. V lost 5 bases, J lost 0 bases, and 7 bases stayed unmatched. The CDR3 coding sequence is TGTGCCAGCTCAGTGGGACAGCCGAGCTCTGGAAACACCATATATTTT. Amino acids: CASSVGQPSSGNTIYF.

The chain is built from TRBV10-1 and TRBJ2-2; 10 nucleotides match TRBD2. The germline CDR1 and CDR2 sequences are WNHNN and SYGVQD (reference sequence). With 0 bases clipped from V and 5 bases from J, the junction kept 6 bases outside the gene matches. This CDR3 comprises 17 residues. The CDR3 is CASSESASGGRTGELFF. CDR3 DNA sequence: TGCGCCAGCAGTGAGTCGGCTAGCGGGGGTCGTACCGGGGAGCTGTTTTTT.

The chain combines TRBV6-6 with TRBJ2-4; 10 nucleotides agree with TRBD1. Trimming removed 6 bases from V and 7 bases from J; junction bases left unmatched: 3. Germline V gene data show CDR1 as MNHNY and CDR2 as SVGAGI (reference sequence). The length of the CDR3 is 13 residues. The CDR3 reads CASRGTGVNIQYF. CDR3 in DNA: TGTGCCAGCAGGGGGACAGGGGTGAACATTCAGTACTTC.

V gene TRBV9 combines with J gene TRBJ1-2, with a possible D match to TRBD1 (5 bases). The CDR3 consists of 14 residues. The V and J ends lost 4 bases and 5 bases respectively, with 15 bases between them. Per germline, CDR1 SGDLS and CDR2 YYNGEE. CDR3 sequence (DNA): TGTGCCAGCAGCTCCCGCCCGGGGGGATATGGCTACACCTTC. This encodes CASSSRPGGYGYTF.

J is TRBJ2-7 and V is TRBV3-1 (or the pseudogene TRBV3-2); possibly TRBD1 for D (6 bases). CDR3 length: 14 amino acids. The germline V gene encodes CDR1 LGHDT and CDR2 YNNKEL (reference sequence). Trimming removed 2 bases from V and 1 base from J, with 9 bases in between. The CDR3 region is CASSQTGTSYEQYF. As DNA, the CDR3 is TGTGCCAGCAGCCAAACCGGGACATCCTACGAGCAGTACTTC.

The V call is TRBV7-9, the J call TRBJ2-2, with 9 bases aligning to TRBD1. V shed 5 bases, J shed 6 bases, and the junction held 7 bases outside the gene matches. The CDR3 sequence is 15 residues long. Looked up from germline, CDR1 is SEHNR and CDR2 is FQNEAQ (reference sequence). CDR3 nucleotides: TGTGCCAGCAGCCCCGGGACAGGGTGGTCCGGGGAGCTGTTTTTT. Protein product: CASSPGTGWSGELFF.

The chain links TRBV28 to TRBJ1-3; D is undetermined. The CDR3 covers 16 residues. The V and J ends lost 6 bases and 0 bases respectively, with 15 bases between them. From germline, CDR1 is MDHEN and CDR2 SYDVKM. CDR3 in DNA: TGTGCCAGCAGACCCCAGACACAACCCTCTGGAAACACCATATATTTT. It is translated as CASRPQTQPSGNTIYF.

The table lists this clone with a few counts. The chain employs TRBV7-9 and TRBJ1-1; the D gene is possibly TRBD1 (5 bases). CDR3 length: 14 amino acids. Germline CDR1 reads SEHNR; CDR2 reads FQNEAQ (reference sequence). The germline V and J ends were trimmed by 3 bases and 0 bases, with 8 bases remaining between them. CDR3 nucleotide sequence: TGTGCCAGCAGCTTCGGGACTATGAACACTGAAGCTTTCTTT. This translates into CASSFGTMNTEAFF.

The rearrangement joins TRBV28 to TRBJ2-5; D not resolved. The CDR3 consists of 13 residues. Germline CDR1 and CDR2: MDHEN and SYDVKM. The V end was cut by 7 bases, the J end by 5 bases, with 14 bases between. This CDR3 is CASTPPVVETQYF. In DNA, the CDR3 is TGTGCCAGCACCCCTCCGGTTGTGGAGACCCAGTACTTC.

The J gene is TRBJ2-1, the V gene TRBV9, with D maybe TRBD2 (6 bases). This CDR3 region has 15 residues. V dropped 2 bases and J dropped 5 bases, with 14 bases sitting between them. Germline V gene sequence: CDR1 SGDLS, CDR2 YYNGEE. The CDR3 spells CASSVSPGTHNEQFF. The CDR3 nucleotides are TGTGCCAGCAGCGTTTCCCCCGGGACTCACAATGAGCAGTTCTTC.

This clone came up a few times. The rearrangement uses TRBV6-1 and TRBJ2-7, with 12 positions matching TRBD2. Germline CDR1 and CDR2: MNHNS and SASEGT. The length of the CDR3 is 15 residues. The V and J ends lost 6 bases and 6 bases, in that order; junction bases with no gene match: 9. The CDR3 DNA reads TGTGCCAGCAGCCGACTAGCGGGGGTAAAGACCGAGCAGTACTTC. Its protein product is CASSRLAGVKTEQYF.

The chain joins TRBV6-2 or TRBV6-3 to TRBJ2-2; 9 bases map to TRBD2. Trimming took 2 bases from V and 0 from J; bases not matched to a gene: 7. The CDR3 has 18 amino acids. Germline values: CDR1 MNHEY, CDR2 SVGEGT. The CDR3 nucleotides read TGTGCCAGCAGTTACCCCCCTTTAGCGGGGGCGAACACCGGGGAGCTGTTTTTT. Translating gives CASSYPPLAGANTGELFF.

The rearrangement links TRBV7-3 to TRBJ2-2; 7 positions agree with TRBD1. In germline, CDR1 is SGHTA, CDR2 FQGTGA. Trimming cost V 1 base and J 10 bases; bases outside gene matches: 12. The length of the CDR3 is 16 residues. CDR3: CASSLRPGQISSELFF. The CDR3 region has the DNA TGTGCCAGCAGCTTAAGGCCGGGACAGATTTCATCGGAGCTGTTTTTT.